Listed below are T cell receptor beta chains from one sample, sequenced in a study of cytomegalovirus exposure and HLA in healthy donors. The table came from immunoSEQ multiplex PCR; TCRdb's copy has only in-frame clones and leaves some out. The data hold 110,000 to 150,000 clones, with less than 80% observed a single time. What was sequenced was PBMCs. Every receptor here comes from a woman between 50 and 59 years old in good health and CMV-seropositive. The conserved cysteine and the conserved F or W are not part of the CDR3 here. Fields, in order: clone size, J gene, V gene, CDR3 protein. The listing skips clone size in some rows; elsewhere it reads once, few, many or a size class.

>NA|TRBJ1-2|TRBV5-8
ASSFSRDSYGYT
>NA|TRBJ2-7|TRBV5-4
ASSGPGVRDEQY
>NA|TRBJ2-1|TRBV16
ASSRSQGYNEQF
>NA|TRBJ1-4|TRBV2
ASRIRGRANEKLF
>NA|TRBJ2-2|TRBV7-8
ASKQGQNTGELF
>NA|TRBJ1-3|TRBV2
ASRRLPSSGNTIY
>NA|TRBJ1-5|TRBV6-5
ASSGRVNQPQH
>NA|TRBJ2-5|TRBV5-4
ASSLEASGEETQY
>NA|TRBJ2-6|TRBV5-1
ASSGPGTGIAGANVLT
>NA|TRBJ1-1|TRBV28
ASSNTWEGEVEAF
>NA|TRBJ2-7|TRBV7-2
ASSFSSSFEQY
>NA|NA|TRBV5-6
ASSSLTSGGYEQY
>NA|TRBJ1-6|TRBV6-9
ASSSRSGDIIVRAPLH
>once|TRBJ1-1|TRBV2
ASNFAGNTEAF
>NA|TRBJ1-1|TRBV12-5
ASGLFGGPGTEAF
>few|TRBJ2-6|TRBV6-5
ASSTGEPGANVLT
>NA|TRBJ2-6|TRBV15
ATSGGQGGNVLT
>NA|TRBJ2-1|TRBV5-8
ASSFPSLGFYNEQF
>NA|TRBJ2-7|TRBV12-1
ASSPTGPYYEQY
>few|TRBJ1-3|TRBV11-2
ASSLEPYSGNTIY
>once|TRBJ2-1|TRBV28
ASSWKRGGYNEQF
>NA|TRBJ1-2|TRBV5-6
ASSLVPGGIGYT
>few|TRBJ2-2|TRBV6-1
ASSENFGFQGRTGELF
>NA|TRBJ2-5|TRBV2
ASASNHQETQY
>NA|TRBJ2-1|TRBV6-1
ASSEDTAYNEQF
>NA|TRBJ2-5|TRBV29-1
SGVSGTGGTQY
>NA|TRBJ2-1|TRBV18
ASSQTSSGDEQF
>NA|TRBJ1-1|TRBV5-4
ASSLGQRNTEAF
>NA|TRBJ2-7|TRBV27
ASRDSSYEQY
>NA|TRBJ2-5|TRBV29-1
SVIPGLQDKQETQY
>few|TRBJ2-3|TRBV5-4
ASSPVLSGTDTQY
>NA|TRBJ1-6|TRBV7-2
ASSPWPGQVSPLH
>once|TRBJ2-3|TRBV9
ASGFSRDRGTDTQY
>NA|TRBJ2-2|TRBV6-6
ASNDQGARNGELF
>NA|TRBJ1-5|TRBV6-5
ASSPGQFNQPQH
>NA|TRBJ1-3|TRBV19
ASIPNRDRVSGNTIY
>NA|TRBJ1-5|TRBV12-5
ASGFGDSRGNQPQH
>NA|TRBJ2-3|TRBV19
ASSIGAGRADTQY
>NA|TRBJ1-5|TRBV7-9
ASSLTPGPQH
>NA|TRBJ1-2|TRBV29-1
SARTVNYGYT